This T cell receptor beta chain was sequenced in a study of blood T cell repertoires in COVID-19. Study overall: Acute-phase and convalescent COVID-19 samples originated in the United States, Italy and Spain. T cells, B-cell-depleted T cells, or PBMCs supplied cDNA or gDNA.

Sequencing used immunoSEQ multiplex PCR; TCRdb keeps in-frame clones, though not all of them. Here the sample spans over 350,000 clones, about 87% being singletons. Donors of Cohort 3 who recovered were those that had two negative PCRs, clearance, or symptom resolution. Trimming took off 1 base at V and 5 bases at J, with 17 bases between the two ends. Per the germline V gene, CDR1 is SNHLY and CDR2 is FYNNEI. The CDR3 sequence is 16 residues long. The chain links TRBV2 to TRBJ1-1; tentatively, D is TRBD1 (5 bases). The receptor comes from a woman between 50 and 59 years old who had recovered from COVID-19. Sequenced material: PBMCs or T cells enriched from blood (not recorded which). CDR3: CASSEVNSWGETEAFF. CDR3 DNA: TGTGCCAGCAGTGAAGTAAATTCGTGGGGGGAAACTGAAGCTTTCTTT.